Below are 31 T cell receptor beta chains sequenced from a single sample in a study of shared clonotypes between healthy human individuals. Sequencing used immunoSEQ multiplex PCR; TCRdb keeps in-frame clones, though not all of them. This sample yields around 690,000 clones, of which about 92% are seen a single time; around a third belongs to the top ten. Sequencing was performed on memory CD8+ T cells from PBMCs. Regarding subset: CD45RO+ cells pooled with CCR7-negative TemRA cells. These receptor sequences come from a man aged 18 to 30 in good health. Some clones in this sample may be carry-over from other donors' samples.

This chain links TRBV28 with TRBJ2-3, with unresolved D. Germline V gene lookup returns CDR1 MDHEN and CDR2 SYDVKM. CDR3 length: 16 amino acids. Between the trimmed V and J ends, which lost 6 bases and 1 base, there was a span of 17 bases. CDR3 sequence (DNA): TGTGCCAGCAGCCAGAGAGTGGTTGTCGGCACAGATACGCAGTATTTT. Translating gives CASSQRVVVGTDTQYF.

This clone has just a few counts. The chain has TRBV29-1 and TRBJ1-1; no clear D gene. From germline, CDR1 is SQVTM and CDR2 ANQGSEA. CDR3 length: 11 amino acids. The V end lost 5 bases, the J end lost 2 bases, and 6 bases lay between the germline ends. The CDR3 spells CSVRSNTEAFF. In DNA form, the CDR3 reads TGCAGCGTTCGTAGTAACACTGAAGCTTTCTTT. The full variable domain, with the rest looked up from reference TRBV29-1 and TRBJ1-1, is SAVISQKPSRDICQRGTSLTIQCQVDSQVTMMFWYRQQPGQSLTLIATANQGSEATYESGFVIDKFPISRPNLTFSTLTVSNMSPEDSSIYLCSVRSNTEAFFGQGTRLTVV.

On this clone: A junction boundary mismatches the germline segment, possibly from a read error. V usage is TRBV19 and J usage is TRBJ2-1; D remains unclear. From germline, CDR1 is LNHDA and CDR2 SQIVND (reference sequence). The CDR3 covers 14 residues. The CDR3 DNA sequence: TGTGCCAGTAGTATAAGGCAGTACTACGATGAGCAGTTCTTC. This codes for CASSIRQYYDEQFF.

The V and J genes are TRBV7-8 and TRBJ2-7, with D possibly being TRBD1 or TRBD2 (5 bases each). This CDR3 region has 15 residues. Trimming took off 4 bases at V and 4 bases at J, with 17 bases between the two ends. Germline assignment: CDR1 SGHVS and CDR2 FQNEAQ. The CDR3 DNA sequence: TGTGCCAGCAGCTACGGTTGGGGGACCGGGTACGAGCAGTACTTC. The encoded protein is CASSYGWGTGYEQYF.

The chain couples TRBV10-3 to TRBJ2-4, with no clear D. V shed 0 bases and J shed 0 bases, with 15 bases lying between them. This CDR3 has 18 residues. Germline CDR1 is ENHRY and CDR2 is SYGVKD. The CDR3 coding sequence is TGTGCCATCAGTGAGTCCGGAGACGCATCAATAGCCAAAAACATTCAGTACTTC. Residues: CAISESGDASIAKNIQYF.

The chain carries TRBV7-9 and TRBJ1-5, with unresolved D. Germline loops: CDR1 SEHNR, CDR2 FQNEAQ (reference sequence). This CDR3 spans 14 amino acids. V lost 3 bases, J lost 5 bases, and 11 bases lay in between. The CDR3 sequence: CASSFDKEDQPQHF. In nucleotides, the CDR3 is TGTGCCAGCAGCTTTGACAAGGAGGATCAGCCCCAGCATTTT.

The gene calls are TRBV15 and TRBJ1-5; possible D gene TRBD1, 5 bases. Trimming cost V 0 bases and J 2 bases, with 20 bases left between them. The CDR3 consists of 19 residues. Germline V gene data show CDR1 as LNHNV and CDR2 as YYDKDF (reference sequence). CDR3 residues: CATSRDGPDGGKGNQPQHF. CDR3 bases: TGTGCCACCAGCAGAGATGGCCCCGACGGGGGAAAGGGCAATCAGCCCCAGCATTTT.

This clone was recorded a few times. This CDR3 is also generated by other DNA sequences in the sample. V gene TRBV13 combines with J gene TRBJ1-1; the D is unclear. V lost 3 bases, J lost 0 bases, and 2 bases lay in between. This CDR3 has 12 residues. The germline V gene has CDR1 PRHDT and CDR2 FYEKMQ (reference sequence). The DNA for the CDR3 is TGTGCCAGCAGCTTCCTGAACACTGAAGCTTTCTTT. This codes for CASSFLNTEAFF. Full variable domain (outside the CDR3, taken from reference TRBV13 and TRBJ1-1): AAGVIQSPRHLIKEKRETATLKCYPIPRHDTVYWYQQGPGQDPQFLISFYEKMQSDKGSIPDRFSAQQFSDYHSELNMSSLELGDSALYFCASSFLNTEAFFGQGTRLTVV.

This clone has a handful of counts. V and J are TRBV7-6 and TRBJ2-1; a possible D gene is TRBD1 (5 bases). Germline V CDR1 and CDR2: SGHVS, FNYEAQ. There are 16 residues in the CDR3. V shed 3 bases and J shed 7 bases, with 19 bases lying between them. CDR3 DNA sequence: TGTGCCAGCAGCTTGCTCCGGCAGGACACCGGGAATGAGCAGTTCTTC. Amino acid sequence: CASSLLRQDTGNEQFF.

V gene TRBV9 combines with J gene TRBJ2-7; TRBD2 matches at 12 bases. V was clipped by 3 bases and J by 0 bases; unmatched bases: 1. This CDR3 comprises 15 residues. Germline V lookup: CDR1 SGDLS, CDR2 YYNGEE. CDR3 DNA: TGTGCCAGCAGCGAGACTAGCGGGAGCTCCTACGAGCAGTACTTC. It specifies CASSETSGSSYEQYF. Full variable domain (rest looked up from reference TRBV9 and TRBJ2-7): DSGVTQTPKHLITATGQRVTLRCSPRSGDLSVYWYQQSLDQGLQFLIQYYNGEERAKGNILERFSAQQFPDLHSELNLSSLELGDSALYFCASSETSGSSYEQYFGPGTRLTVT.

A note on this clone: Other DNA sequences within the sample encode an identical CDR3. The CDR3 DNA is TGTGCCAGCAGTTTAATGGCGGGAGGCAATGAGCAGTTCTTC. Amino acid sequence: CASSLMAGGNEQFF. The gene calls are TRBV27 and TRBJ2-1, with TRBD2 identical over 8 bases. V trimming: 2 bases; J trimming: 6 bases; junction bases outside the gene matches: 3. The CDR3 is 14 amino acids. Germline CDR1 MNHEY, CDR2 SMNVEV (reference sequence).

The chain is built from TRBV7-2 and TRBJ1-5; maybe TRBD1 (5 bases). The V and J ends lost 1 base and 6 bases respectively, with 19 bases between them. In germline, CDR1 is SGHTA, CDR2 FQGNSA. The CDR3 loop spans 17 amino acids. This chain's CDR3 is CASSLGVVRVPAQPQHF. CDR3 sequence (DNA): TGTGCCAGCAGCTTAGGTGTCGTCAGGGTGCCGGCTCAGCCCCAGCATTTT.

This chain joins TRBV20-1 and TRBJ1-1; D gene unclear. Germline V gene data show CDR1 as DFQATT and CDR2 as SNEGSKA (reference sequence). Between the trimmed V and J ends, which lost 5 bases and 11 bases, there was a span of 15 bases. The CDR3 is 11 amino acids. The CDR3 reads CSAPRGWEAFF. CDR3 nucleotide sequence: TGCAGTGCTCCCCGAGGTTGGGAGGCTTTCTTT.

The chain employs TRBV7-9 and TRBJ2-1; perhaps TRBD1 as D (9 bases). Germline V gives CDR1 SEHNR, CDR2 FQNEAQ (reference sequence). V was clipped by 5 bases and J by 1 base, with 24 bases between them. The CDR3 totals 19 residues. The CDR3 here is CASSADRGWASGSYNEQFF. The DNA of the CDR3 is TGTGCCAGCAGCGCGGACAGGGGTTGGGCTAGCGGGTCCTACAATGAGCAGTTCTTC.

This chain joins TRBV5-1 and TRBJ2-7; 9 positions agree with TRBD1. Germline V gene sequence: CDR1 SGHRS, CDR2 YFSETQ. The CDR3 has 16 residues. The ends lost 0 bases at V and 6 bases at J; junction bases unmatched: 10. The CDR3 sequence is CASSLEFGTGLSEQYF. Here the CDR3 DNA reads TGCGCCAGCAGCTTGGAATTCGGGACAGGGTTGAGCGAGCAGTACTTC.

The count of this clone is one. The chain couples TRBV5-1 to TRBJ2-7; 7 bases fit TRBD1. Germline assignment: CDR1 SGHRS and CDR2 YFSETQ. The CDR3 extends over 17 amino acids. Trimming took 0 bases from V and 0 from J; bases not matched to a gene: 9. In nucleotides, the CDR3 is TGCGCCAGCAGCTTGGTCGACAGGGAAATTTCCTCCTACGAGCAGTACTTC. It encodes CASSLVDREISSYEQYF.

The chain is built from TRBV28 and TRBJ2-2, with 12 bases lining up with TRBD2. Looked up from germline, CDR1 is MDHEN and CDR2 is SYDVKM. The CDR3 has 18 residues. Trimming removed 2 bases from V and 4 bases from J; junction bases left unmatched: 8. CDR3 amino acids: CASSLRGLAGGTTGELFF. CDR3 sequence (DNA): TGTGCCAGCAGTTTAAGGGGGCTAGCGGGAGGGACCACCGGGGAGCTGTTTTTT.

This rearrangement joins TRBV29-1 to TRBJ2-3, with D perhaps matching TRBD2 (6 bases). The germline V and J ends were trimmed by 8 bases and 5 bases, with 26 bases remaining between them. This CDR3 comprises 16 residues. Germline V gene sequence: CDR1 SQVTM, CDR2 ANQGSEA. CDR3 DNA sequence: TGCAGCACCCTTGGGGCGGGGTCGTTTGGAGGAGATACGCAGTATTTT. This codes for CSTLGAGSFGGDTQYF.

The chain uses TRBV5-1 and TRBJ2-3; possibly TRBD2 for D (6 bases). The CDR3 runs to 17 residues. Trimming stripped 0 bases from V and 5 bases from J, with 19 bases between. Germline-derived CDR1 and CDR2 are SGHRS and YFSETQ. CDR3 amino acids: CASSLEGYAVGGDTQYF. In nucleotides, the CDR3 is TGCGCCAGCAGCTTGGAGGGTTACGCAGTGGGGGGAGATACGCAGTATTTT.

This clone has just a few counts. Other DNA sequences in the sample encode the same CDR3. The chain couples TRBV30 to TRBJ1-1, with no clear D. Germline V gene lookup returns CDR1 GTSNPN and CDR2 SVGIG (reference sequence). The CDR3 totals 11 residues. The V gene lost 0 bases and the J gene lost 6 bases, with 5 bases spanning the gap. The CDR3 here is CAWSVLSEAFF. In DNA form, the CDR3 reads TGTGCCTGGAGTGTACTTTCTGAAGCTTTCTTT. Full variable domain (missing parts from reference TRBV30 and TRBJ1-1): SQTIHQWPATLVQPVGSPLSLECTVEGTSNPNLYWYRQAAGRGLQLLFYSVGIGQISSEVPQNLSASRPQDRQFILSSKKLLLSDSGFYLCAWSVLSEAFFGQGTRLTVV.

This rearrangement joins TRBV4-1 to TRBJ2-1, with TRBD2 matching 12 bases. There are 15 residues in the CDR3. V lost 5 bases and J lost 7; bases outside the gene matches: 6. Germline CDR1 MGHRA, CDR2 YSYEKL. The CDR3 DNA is TGCGCCAGCAGCAAACTAGCGGGAGGATATAATGAGCAGTTCTTC. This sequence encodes CASSKLAGGYNEQFF.

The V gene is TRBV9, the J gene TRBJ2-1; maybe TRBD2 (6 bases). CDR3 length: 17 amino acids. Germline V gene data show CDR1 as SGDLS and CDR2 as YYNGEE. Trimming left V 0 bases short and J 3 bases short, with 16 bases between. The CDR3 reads CASSVVAGTFLYNEQFF. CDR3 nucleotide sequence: TGTGCCAGCAGCGTAGTGGCGGGGACGTTTCTCTACAATGAGCAGTTCTTC.

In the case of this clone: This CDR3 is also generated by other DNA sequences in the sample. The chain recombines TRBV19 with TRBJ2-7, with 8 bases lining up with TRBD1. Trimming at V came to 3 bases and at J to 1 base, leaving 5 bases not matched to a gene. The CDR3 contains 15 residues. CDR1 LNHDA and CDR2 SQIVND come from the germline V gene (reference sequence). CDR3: CASSIGTGLSYEQYF. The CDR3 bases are TGTGCCAGTAGTATTGGGACAGGCCTTTCCTACGAGCAGTACTTC.

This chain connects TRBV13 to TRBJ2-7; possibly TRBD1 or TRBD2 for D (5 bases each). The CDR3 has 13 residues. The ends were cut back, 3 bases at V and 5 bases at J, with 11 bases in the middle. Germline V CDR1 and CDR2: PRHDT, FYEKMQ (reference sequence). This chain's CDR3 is CASSFWDVDEQYF. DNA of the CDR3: TGTGCCAGCAGCTTCTGGGACGTTGACGAGCAGTACTTC.

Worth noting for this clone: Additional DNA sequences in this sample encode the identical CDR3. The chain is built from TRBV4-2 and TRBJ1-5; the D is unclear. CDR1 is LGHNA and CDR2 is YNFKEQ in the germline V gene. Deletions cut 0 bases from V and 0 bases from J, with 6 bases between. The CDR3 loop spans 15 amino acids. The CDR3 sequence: CASSQERYSNQPQHF. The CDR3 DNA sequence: TGTGCCAGCAGCCAAGAGCGGTATAGCAATCAGCCCCAGCATTTT.

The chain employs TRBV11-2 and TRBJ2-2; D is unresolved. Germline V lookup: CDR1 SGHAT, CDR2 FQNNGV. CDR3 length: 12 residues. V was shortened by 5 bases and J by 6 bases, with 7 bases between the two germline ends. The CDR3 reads CASSPGAGELFF. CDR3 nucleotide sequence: TGTGCCAGCAGCCCCGGCGCCGGGGAGCTGTTTTTT.

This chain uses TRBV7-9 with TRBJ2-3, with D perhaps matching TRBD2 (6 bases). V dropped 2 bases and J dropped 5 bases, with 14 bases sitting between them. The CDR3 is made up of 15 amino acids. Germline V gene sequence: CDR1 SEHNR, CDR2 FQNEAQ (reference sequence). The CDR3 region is CASSLNQRVLDTQYF. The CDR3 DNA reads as TGTGCCAGCAGCTTAAATCAGCGGGTGCTAGATACGCAGTATTTT.

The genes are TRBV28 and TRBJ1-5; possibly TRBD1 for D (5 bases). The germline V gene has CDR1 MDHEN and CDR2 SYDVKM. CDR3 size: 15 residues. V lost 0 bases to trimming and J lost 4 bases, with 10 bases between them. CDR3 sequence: CASSLWGPFNQPQHF. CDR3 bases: TGTGCCAGCAGTTTATGGGGGCCATTTAATCAGCCCCAGCATTTT. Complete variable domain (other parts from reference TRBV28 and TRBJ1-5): DVKVTQSSRYLVKRTGEKVFLECVQDMDHENMFWYRQDPGLGLRLIYFSYDVKMKEKGDIPEGYSVSREKKERFSLILESASTNQTSMYLCASSLWGPFNQPQHFGDGTRLSIL.

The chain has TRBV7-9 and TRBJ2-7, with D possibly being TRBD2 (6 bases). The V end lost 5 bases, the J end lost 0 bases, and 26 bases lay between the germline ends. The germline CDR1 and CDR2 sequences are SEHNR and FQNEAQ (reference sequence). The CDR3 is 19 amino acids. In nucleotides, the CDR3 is TGTGCCAGCAGCCAAGGCGGGGCAGGGAACCTTAGGAGCTCCTACGAGCAGTACTTC. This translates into CASSQGGAGNLRSSYEQYF.

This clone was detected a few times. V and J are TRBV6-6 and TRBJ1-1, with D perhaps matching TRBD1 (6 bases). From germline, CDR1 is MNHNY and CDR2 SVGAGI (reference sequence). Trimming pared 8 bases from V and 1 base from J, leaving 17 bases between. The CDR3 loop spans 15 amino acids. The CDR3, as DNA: TGTGCCAGCGACCTTGGGGGGCTCTCGAACACTGAAGCTTTCTTT. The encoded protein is CASDLGGLSNTEAFF.

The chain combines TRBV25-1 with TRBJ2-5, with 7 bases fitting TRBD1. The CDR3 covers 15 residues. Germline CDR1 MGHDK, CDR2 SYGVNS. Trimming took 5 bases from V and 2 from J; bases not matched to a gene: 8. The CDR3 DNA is TGTGCCAGCAGTCCCGGGGACAGAAAACAAGAGACCCAGTACTTC. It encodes CASSPGDRKQETQYF.